This T cell receptor (beta chain) was sequenced in a study of vaccination effects on CD4 cells after COVID-19. Study-wide findings and caveats: Only a few convalescent patients and no early post-infection timepoints featured in the study. Researchers report that only 1 of 255 vaccine-induced clones in healthy vaccinees cross-reacted with common cold coronaviruses.

The protocol was immunoSEQ multiplex PCR, while the TCRdb copy is restricted to in-frame clones and leaves out a portion. Here the sample spans about 61,000 clones, roughly four fifths being singletons. In the ViraFEST assay, antigen-specific CD4+ clonotypes were identified by expansion after peptide-pool stimulation. An approximately 10-day culture period preceded the isolation of CD4+ T cells. As for this clone: Its target is not known.

V shed 2 bases and J shed 2 bases, with 9 bases lying between them. Germline CDR1 and CDR2: SGHTA and FQGTGA. The CDR3 runs to 14 residues. The chain carries TRBV7-3 and TRBJ1-1; D is ambiguous. The receptor's source is a human donor who received a COVID-19 vaccine. This specimen was CD4+ T cells from PBMCs cultured with HCoV-229E spike peptides, taken before COVID-19 vaccination. The CDR3 protein is CASSLDGPNTEAFF. In DNA form, the CDR3 reads TGTGCCAGCAGCTTAGATGGTCCCAACACTGAAGCTTTCTTT. Supplemented by reference TRBV7-3 and TRBJ1-1, the full variable domain reads GAGVSQTPSNKVTEKGKYVELRCDPISGHTALYWYRQSLGQGPEFLIYFQGTGAADDSGLPNDRFFAVRPEGSVSTLKIQRTERGDSAVYLCASSLDGPNTEAFFGQGTRLTVV.